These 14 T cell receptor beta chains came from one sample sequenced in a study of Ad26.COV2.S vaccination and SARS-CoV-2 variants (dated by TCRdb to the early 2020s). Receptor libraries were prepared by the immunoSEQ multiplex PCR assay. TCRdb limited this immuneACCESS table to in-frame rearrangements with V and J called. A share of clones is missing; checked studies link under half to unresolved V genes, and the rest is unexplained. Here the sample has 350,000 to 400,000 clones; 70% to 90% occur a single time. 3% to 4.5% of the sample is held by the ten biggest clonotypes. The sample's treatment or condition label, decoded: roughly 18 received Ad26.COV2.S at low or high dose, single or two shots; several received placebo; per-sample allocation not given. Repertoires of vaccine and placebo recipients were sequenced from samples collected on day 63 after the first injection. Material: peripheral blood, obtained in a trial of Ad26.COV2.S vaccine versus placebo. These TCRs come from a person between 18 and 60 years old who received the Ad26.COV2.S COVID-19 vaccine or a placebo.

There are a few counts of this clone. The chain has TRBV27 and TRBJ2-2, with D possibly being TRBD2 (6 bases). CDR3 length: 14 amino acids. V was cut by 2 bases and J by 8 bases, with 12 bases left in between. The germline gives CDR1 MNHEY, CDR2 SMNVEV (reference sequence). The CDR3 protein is CASSLVAGSGELFF. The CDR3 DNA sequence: TGTGCCAGCAGTTTAGTGGCGGGGTCAGGGGAGCTGTTTTTT.

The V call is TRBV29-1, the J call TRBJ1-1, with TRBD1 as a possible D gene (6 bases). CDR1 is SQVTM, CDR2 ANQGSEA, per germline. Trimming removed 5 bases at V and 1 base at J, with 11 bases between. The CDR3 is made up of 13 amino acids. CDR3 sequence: CSVMGGANTEAFF. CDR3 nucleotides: TGCAGCGTTATGGGGGGGGCGAACACTGAAGCTTTCTTT.

The CDR3 reads CASSIRGGQGYGYTF. For the CDR3, the DNA is TGTGCCAGTAGTATCCGGGGGGGACAGGGCTATGGCTACACCTTC. The chain uses TRBV19 and TRBJ1-2, with TRBD1 matching over 9 bases. The junction had 6 bases not matched to a gene; V was cut back by 3 bases and J by 4 bases. The CDR3 loop spans 15 amino acids. Germline V lookup: CDR1 LNHDA, CDR2 SQIVND (reference sequence).

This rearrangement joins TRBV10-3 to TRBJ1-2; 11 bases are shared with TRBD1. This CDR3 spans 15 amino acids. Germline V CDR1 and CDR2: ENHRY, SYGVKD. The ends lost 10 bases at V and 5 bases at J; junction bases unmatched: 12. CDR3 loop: CATSPPGQGGYGYTF. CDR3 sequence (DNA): TGTGCCACCAGCCCTCCGGGACAGGGGGGGTATGGCTACACCTTC.

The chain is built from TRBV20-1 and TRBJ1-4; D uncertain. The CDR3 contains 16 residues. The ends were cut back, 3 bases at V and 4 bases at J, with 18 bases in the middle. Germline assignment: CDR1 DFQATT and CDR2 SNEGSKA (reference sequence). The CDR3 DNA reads TGCAGTGCTAGTAAGGGCACTCGAGGGTTTAATGAAAAACTGTTTTTT. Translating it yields CSASKGTRGFNEKLFF.

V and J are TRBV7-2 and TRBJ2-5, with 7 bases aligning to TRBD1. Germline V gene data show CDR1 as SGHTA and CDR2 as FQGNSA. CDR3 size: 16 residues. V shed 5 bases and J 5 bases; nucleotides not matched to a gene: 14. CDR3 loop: CASSPSVDRAGETQYF. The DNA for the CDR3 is TGTGCCAGCAGCCCGAGTGTCGACAGGGCAGGGGAGACCCAGTACTTC.

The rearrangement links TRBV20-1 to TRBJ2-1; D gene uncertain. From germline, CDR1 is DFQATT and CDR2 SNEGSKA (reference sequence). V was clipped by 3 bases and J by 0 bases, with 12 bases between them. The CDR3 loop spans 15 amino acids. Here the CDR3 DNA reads TGCAGTGCTAGTCAAGTAAAAAGCTCCTACAATGAGCAGTTCTTC. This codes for CSASQVKSSYNEQFF.

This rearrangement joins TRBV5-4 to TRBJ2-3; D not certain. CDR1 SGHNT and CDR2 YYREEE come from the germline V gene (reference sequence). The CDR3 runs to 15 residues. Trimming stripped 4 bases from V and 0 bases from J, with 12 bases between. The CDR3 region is CASSVDTPSTDTQYF. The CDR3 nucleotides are TGTGCCAGCAGCGTCGATACACCTAGCACAGATACGCAGTATTTT.

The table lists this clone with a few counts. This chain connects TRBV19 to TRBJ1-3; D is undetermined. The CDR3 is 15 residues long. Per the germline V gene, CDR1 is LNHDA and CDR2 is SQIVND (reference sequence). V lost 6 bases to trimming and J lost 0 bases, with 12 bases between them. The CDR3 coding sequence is TGTGCCAGTAGGCAACCTTACTACTCTGGAAACACCATATATTTT. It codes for CASRQPYYSGNTIYF.

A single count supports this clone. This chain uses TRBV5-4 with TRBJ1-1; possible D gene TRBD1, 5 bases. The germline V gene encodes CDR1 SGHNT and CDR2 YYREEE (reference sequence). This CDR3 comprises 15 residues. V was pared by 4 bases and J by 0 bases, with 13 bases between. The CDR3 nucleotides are TGTGCCAGCAGCCTCTCGGACAATATGAACACTGAAGCTTTCTTT. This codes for CASSLSDNMNTEAFF. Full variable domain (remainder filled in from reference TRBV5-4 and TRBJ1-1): ETGVTQSPTHLIKTRGQQVTLRCSSQSGHNTVSWYQQALGQGPQFIFQYYREEENGRGNFPPRFSGLQFPNYSSELNVNALELDDSALYLCASSLSDNMNTEAFFGQGTRLTVV.

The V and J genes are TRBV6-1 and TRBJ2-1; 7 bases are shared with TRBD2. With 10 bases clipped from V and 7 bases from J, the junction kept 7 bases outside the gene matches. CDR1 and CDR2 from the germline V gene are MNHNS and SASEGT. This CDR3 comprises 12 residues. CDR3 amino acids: CATGTGGNEQFF. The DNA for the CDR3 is TGTGCCACCGGGACGGGGGGTAATGAGCAGTTCTTC.

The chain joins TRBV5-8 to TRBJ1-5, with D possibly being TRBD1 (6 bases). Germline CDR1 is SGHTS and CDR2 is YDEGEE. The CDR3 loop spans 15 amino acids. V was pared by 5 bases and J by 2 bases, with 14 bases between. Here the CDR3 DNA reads TGTGCCAGCAGGCCAGGGGCTTTGGGCAATCAGCCCCAGCATTTT. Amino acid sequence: CASRPGALGNQPQHF.

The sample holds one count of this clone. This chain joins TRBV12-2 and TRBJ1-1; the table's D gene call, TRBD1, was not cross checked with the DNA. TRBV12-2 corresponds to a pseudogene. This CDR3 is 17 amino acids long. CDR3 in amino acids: CASRLAVRGGMNTEAFF. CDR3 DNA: TGTGCAAGTCGCTTAGCCGTACGTGGGGGCATGAACACTGAAGCTTTCTTT.

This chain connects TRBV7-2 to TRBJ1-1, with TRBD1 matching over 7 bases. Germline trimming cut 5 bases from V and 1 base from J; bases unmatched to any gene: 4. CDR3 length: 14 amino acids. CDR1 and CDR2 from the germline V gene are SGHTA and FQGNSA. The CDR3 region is CASSVDRANTEAFF. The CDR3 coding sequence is TGTGCCAGCAGCGTAGACAGGGCGAACACTGAAGCTTTCTTT.